The 8 T cell receptor beta chains listed next were all sequenced from one sample in a study of blood T cells in healthy people across ages. A sample-barcoded 5' primer and a J-beta primer mix were used in a second PCR of roughly 7 to 11 cycles. TCRdb re-called the 5' RACE reads through MiXCR, storing one row per CDR3 protein. The repertoire includes 550,000 to 750,000 distinct CDR3 sequences, roughly 20% of them detected once, and roughly 3.7% sits in the top ten. The sequenced sample was blood. Receptors originate from an older man in good health.

This clonotype showed up just a few times. V gene TRBV5-6 combines with J gene TRBJ1-6; D is possibly TRBD1 (5 bases). This CDR3 comprises 15 residues. Trimming pared 3 bases from V and 0 bases from J, leaving 7 bases between. Looked up from germline, CDR1 is SGHDT and CDR2 is YYEEEE. The CDR3 nucleotides read TGTGCCAGCAGCTGGGGGATCTCCTATAATTCACCCCTCCACTTT. Translating gives CASSWGISYNSPLHF.

The rearrangement joins TRBV29-1 to TRBJ2-7; 7 bases match TRBD1. Trimming cost V 4 bases and J 4 bases; bases outside gene matches: 7. Germline V gene data show CDR1 as SQVTM and CDR2 as ANQGSEA. The CDR3 sequence is 13 residues long. The chain's CDR3 is CSVGRDRGYEQYF. CDR3 coding DNA: TGCAGCGTTGGAAGGGACAGAGGATACGAGCAGTACTTC.

The table lists this clonotype with a few counts. The CDR3: CASSQGTTRQYF. CDR3 nucleotide sequence: TGTGCCAGCAGTCAAGGGACTACGAGGCAGTACTTC. This chain uses TRBV27 with TRBJ2-5, with 7 bases that match TRBD2. The CDR3 is made up of 12 amino acids. V was pared by 5 bases and J by 11 bases, with 8 bases of the junction left unmatched. CDR1 and CDR2 from the germline V gene are MNHEY and SMNVEV (reference sequence).

The V call is TRBV6-1, the J call TRBJ2-7; tentative D call: TRBD1 (5 bases). The ends were cut back, 9 bases at V and 3 bases at J, with 15 bases in the middle. This CDR3 contains 13 residues. CDR1 and CDR2 from the germline V gene are MNHNS and SASEGT. The CDR3 reads CASTQGLLYEQYF. The DNA of the CDR3 is TGTGCCAGTACCCAGGGTCTTCTCTACGAGCAGTACTTC.

Of note for this clonotype: A read error is likely, as this CDR3 ends without the conserved phenylalanine or tryptophan. This chain connects TRBV4-1 to TRBJ2-2, with 7 bases fitting TRBD1. CDR3 length: 15 residues. The germline gives CDR1 MGHRA, CDR2 YSYEKL. Germline trimming cut 4 bases from V and 6 bases from J; bases unmatched to any gene: 8. CDR3 protein: CASSLADRDSGELFY. For the CDR3, the DNA is TGCGCCAGCAGCCTTGCCGACAGGGATTCCGGGGAGCTGTTTTAT.

This chain joins TRBV6-5 and TRBJ1-4, with D possibly matching TRBD1 (6 bases). The CDR3 loop spans 15 amino acids. Per the germline V gene, CDR1 is MNHEY and CDR2 is SVGAGI. Trimming took off 7 bases at V and 9 bases at J, with 21 bases between the two ends. CDR3 region: CASTSTNRQVQKLFF. The CDR3 DNA sequence: TGTGCCAGCACCTCCACGAATAGACAGGTGCAAAAACTGTTTTTT.

This clonotype was found many times. V is TRBV6-6 and J is TRBJ2-7, with D tentatively TRBD1 (5 bases). The CDR3 is made up of 16 amino acids. Trimming shortened V by 0 bases and J by 2 bases, and 14 bases separated the two germline ends. Germline loops: CDR1 MNHNY, CDR2 SVGAGI (reference sequence). The CDR3 DNA is TGTGCCAGCAGTTACTCGAACGACAGAAACACCTACGAGCAGTACTTC. This translates into CASSYSNDRNTYEQYF.

The chain has TRBV7-9 and TRBJ1-3; no definite D call. Between the trimmed V and J ends, which lost 1 base and 4 bases, there was a span of 5 bases. The germline CDR1 and CDR2 sequences are SEHNR and FQNEAQ (reference sequence). The CDR3 contains 13 residues. This CDR3 reads CASSLGEGNTIYF. In nucleotides, the CDR3 is TGTGCCAGCAGCTTAGGGGAGGGAAACACCATATATTTT.